The entry below describes one T cell receptor beta chain. This entry comes from a study of shared clonotypes between healthy human individuals. Assay: immunoSEQ multiplex PCR; the TCRdb copy retains only in-frame clones and omits some. The sample contains roughly 2,500,000 clones, 93% of which appear only once. V gave up 3 bases and J gave up 2 bases, with 5 bases separating them. There are 13 residues in the CDR3. CDR1 is SGHRS, CDR2 YFSETQ, per germline. The chain uses TRBV5-1 and TRBJ2-2; D is unclear. What was sequenced was naive CD4+ T cells from PBMCs. Subset given: CD45RA+ positively selected. The sequence was obtained from a young man in good health. Some clones in this sample may be carry-over from other donors' samples. This CDR3 is CASSSINTGELFF. CDR3 DNA sequence: TGCGCCAGCAGCTCCATAAACACCGGGGAGCTGTTTTTT.